This T cell receptor (beta chain) was captured by sequencing in a study of radiation and T cells in renal cell carcinoma (dated by TCRdb to 2020 to 2021). With regard to the full study: In total, 50 to 60 samples, comprising 26 tumors and around 27 peripheral blood samples, were subjected to TCR beta sequencing. The final blood draw took place at 4 weeks after radiation, the same time as nephrectomy. Across all 55 or so samples, 4,016,671 unique CDR3 nucleotide sequences, encoding 2,658,974 unique CDR3 amino acid sequences, were identified.

What this sample's time point label stands for: blood 4 weeks post-SBRT, at nephrectomy. Reading the label with the study, this specimen's treatment or condition is: 15 Gy SBRT to primary tumor, nephrectomy 4 weeks later. The samples were drawn from a clinical trial, where primary renal cell carcinomas were treated with 15 Gy of stereotactic body radiation therapy and then removed by nephrectomy 4 weeks afterward. To follow tumor-enriched clonotypes, serial peripheral blood was collected from radiation-treated patients at baseline and at 2 weeks and 4 weeks after SBRT. Renal cell carcinoma with clear cell pathology was present in all patients. The QIAamp DNA Blood Mini Kit (Qiagen) was used to prepare genomic DNA for TCR sequencing. The analyses included only samples that passed all quality control checks. Study-wide conclusions, independent of this receptor: Top tumor clonotypes rose in blood from baseline to 2 weeks post-radiation, then contracted by 4 weeks, suggesting transient expansion of tumor-resident clones. With a single-armed trial design, the study had no way to address how radiation dose or scheduling affects the TCR repertoire. Tracking of blood repertoire dynamics stopped at approximately four weeks after treatment, with no follow-up past that point. Because no pretreatment tumor biopsies were available, whether clonotypes were present in the tumor at baseline could not be determined.

The germline V gene yields SGHTA for CDR1 and FQGNSA for CDR2. The CDR3 measures 12 amino acids from cysteine to phenylalanine. Only the CDR3 region is kept as DNA, spanning 36 bases read in frame from base 1. V is reduced by 4 bases and J by 2 bases, leaving a spacing of 4 bases between them. To note about this clone: There is no known antigen for this receptor. Nothing much larger sits one base from this clone, and base qualities are not available.

TCR beta libraries were generated from genomic DNA with the immunoSEQ kit, following the manufacturer's recommendations. To prepare the libraries, a first multiplex PCR with proprietary primers was run, followed by a second PCR that added unique barcodes, and a bead cleanup was done after each round. A positive control reaction and a negative control reaction, both provided in the kit, were run with every batch of samples. The final libraries were assessed on an Agilent 4200 TapeStation D1000 ScreenTape, pooled by volume, and quantified by qPCR. Sequencing was performed on an Illumina NextSeq500 using a MidOutput 150-cycle cartridge, with 156 Read1 cycles, 15 Index1 cycles, and the kit custom primers. The pooled library was loaded at roughly 1 pM with roughly 19% PhiX control spiked in. In the source study's methods: Vendor-processed data were analyzed in R, with a clonotype defined as all T cells sharing the same CDR3 nucleotide sequence. For clone abundance analyses, frequencies were normalized to the 10,000 most abundant clones per sample. Public T cell clones, which averaged fewer than five per sample, were removed prior to analysis. An abundance difference of at least 32-fold between compartments was the criterion for calling clonotypes tumor-enriched or baseline blood-enriched. A beta-binomial differential abundance model was used to identify clonotypes that were expanded or contracted between blood time points. Tumor-blood repertoire similarity was measured with the Baroni-Urbani and Buser coefficient, and group comparisons used two-tailed Wilcoxon tests in R. TCRdb obtained this table from immuneACCESS and retained in-frame rearrangements with V and J assigned. These tables miss some clones; where compared with another copy, unresolved V genes account for less than half of the shortfall, and the remainder is unexplained. V, J and clone size reflect that table, while D and trimming were determined from the DNA. The sample table shows some 64,000 clones, and over 65% are seen once. Of the sample, about 6.8% is held by the ten largest clones.

The TCR comes from a man in his sixties with renal cell carcinoma. This sample comprised blood, obtained from a patient whose treatment included radiotherapy and nephrectomy. This chain joins TRBV7-2 to TRBJ2-3, with the D gene not clear enough to name. The DNA sequence reads TGTGCCAGCAGCTCGTTCACAGATACGCAGTATTTT. It is translated as CASSSFTDTQYF.